A single sample is the source of the 18 T cell receptor beta chains below, sequenced in a study of identical twins. In TCRdb, the 5' RACE reads were re-called with MiXCR into one record per CDR3 protein. Among roughly 570,000 distinct CDR3 sequences, nearly 10% were seen once, and the ten largest hold under 3.5%. These same data were also listed under a study on yellow fever vaccine responses in identical twins.

Sequencing was carried out using PBMCs. The receptors originated from a woman between 18 and 29 years old in good health.

This clonotype was seen a handful of times. DNA of the CDR3: TGTGCCACCAGCAGACAAACAGGGAAACCACCGGGCTACACCTTC. Protein sequence: CATSRQTGKPPGYTF. The chain carries TRBV15 and TRBJ1-2; a weak D match, TRBD1 (6 bases). The germline V gene encodes CDR1 LNHNV and CDR2 YYDKDF (reference sequence). The CDR3 is made up of 15 amino acids. The V end lost 2 bases, the J end lost 8 bases, and 18 bases lay between the germline ends.

This clonotype was observed many times. The chain joins TRBV24-1 to TRBJ2-3, with D possibly TRBD2 on 6 matching bases. CDR3 length equals 16 residues. The V end was cut by 4 bases, the J end by 0 bases, with 13 bases between. Germline CDR1 and CDR2: KGHDR and SFDVKD. CDR3 sequence reads: CATSDPGEPSTDTQYF. The CDR3 DNA reads TGTGCCACCAGTGACCCGGGGGAACCTAGCACAGATACGCAGTATTTT.

In this sample, this clonotype turned up many times. The chain is built from TRBV27 and TRBJ2-3; D perhaps matches TRBD2 (6 bases). The ends were cut back, 3 bases at V and 2 bases at J, with 9 bases in the middle. Germline V gives CDR1 MNHEY, CDR2 SMNVEV (reference sequence). This CDR3 is built from 14 residues. Here the CDR3 DNA reads TGTGCCAGCAGTTTCGGACTACACACAGATACGCAGTATTTT. This translates into CASSFGLHTDTQYF.

This clonotype was seen more than once but under ten times. The rearrangement uses TRBV27 and TRBJ2-1; 10 positions match TRBD2. Germline V gene lookup returns CDR1 MNHEY and CDR2 SMNVEV (reference sequence). CDR3 size: 15 residues. V trimming: 5 bases; J trimming: 6 bases; junction bases outside the gene matches: 7. The CDR3 DNA reads as TGTGCCAGCAGTGTACTAGCGGGACTTTTCAATGAGCAGTTCTTC. This codes for CASSVLAGLFNEQFF.

This clonotype was found a few times. The chain combines TRBV12-3 or TRBV12-4 with TRBJ2-5; D possibly corresponds to TRBD2 (5 bases). The CDR3 runs 15 residues. Between the trimmed V and J ends, which lost 4 bases and 4 bases, there was a span of 16 bases. CDR3 region: CASSSPGLRAETQYF. DNA for the CDR3: TGTGCCAGCAGTTCCCCGGGATTGAGGGCAGAGACCCAGTACTTC.

This clonotype was seen a single time. A read error is possible here, since a much larger clone lies one base away. The chain couples TRBV11-2 to TRBJ2-1; the D is unclear. The CDR3 extends over 11 amino acids. Per the germline V gene, CDR1 is SGHAT and CDR2 is FQNNGV. The CDR3 loop is CVSSFGLLAFF. In DNA form, the CDR3 reads TGTGTCAGCAGCTTCGGCCTTTTAGCGTTCTTC.

The chain carries TRBV2 and TRBJ2-1; 11 nucleotides align to TRBD1. Germline CDR1 SNHLY, CDR2 FYNNEI. The V gene end was trimmed by 8 bases and the J gene end by 9 bases; junction bases not matched to a gene: 6. This CDR3 is 13 amino acids long. This chain's CDR3 is CASRGQGVGEQFF. CDR3 nucleotide sequence: TGTGCCAGCCGGGGACAGGGGGTAGGTGAGCAGTTCTTC.

The chain combines TRBV14 with TRBJ2-1; D unresolved. Trimming took 2 bases from V and 7 from J, leaving 9 bases between them. This CDR3 has 13 amino acids. Germline loops: CDR1 SGHDN, CDR2 FVKESK. The CDR3 spells CASSQLNRNEQFF. The CDR3 bases are TGTGCCAGCAGCCAACTCAACCGGAATGAGCAGTTCTTC.

This clonotype turned up a few times. V and J are TRBV4-3 and TRBJ2-7; D possibly corresponds to TRBD1 (5 bases). V was shortened by 4 bases and J by 2 bases, with 15 bases between the two germline ends. The CDR3 has 15 residues. Germline V CDR1 and CDR2: LGHNA, YSLEER. The CDR3 DNA reads TGCGCCAGCAGCCCCGGTCAGGGTGGAACCTACGAGCAGTACTTC. It specifies CASSPGQGGTYEQYF.

This clonotype was detected a few times. V gene TRBV27 combines with J gene TRBJ2-1, with TRBD2 as a possible D gene (5 bases). CDR1 is MNHEY, CDR2 SMNVEV, per germline (reference sequence). The CDR3 has 15 residues. Trimming pared 6 bases from V and 7 bases from J, leaving 19 bases between. The chain's CDR3 is CASSILEGGRNEQFF. The CDR3 coding sequence is TGTGCCAGCAGCATACTAGAAGGTGGGCGGAATGAGCAGTTCTTC.

There are a few counts of this clonotype. This chain connects TRBV7-9 to TRBJ2-7; TRBD2 might be the D (5 bases). The CDR3 spans 13 residues. V was pared by 2 bases and J by 5 bases, with 10 bases between. Germline V CDR1 and CDR2: SEHNR, FQNEAQ (reference sequence). CDR3 in DNA: TGTGCCAGCAGCTTACTCCGGGAAGACGAGCAGTACTTC. It encodes CASSLLREDEQYF.

This clonotype has a count of ten or more. The chain recombines TRBV5-6 with TRBJ2-5; D is possibly TRBD1 (7 bases). The CDR3 is 16 amino acids. Germline values: CDR1 SGHDT, CDR2 YYEEEE. V shed 3 bases and J shed 5 bases, with 20 bases lying between them. CDR3 in amino acids: CASSSRGRTKRETQYF. DNA of the CDR3: TGTGCCAGCAGCTCCAGGGGGAGGACTAAGCGGGAGACCCAGTACTTC.

V usage is TRBV6-5 and J usage is TRBJ2-3, with 10 bases aligning to TRBD2. The germline V gene has CDR1 MNHEY and CDR2 SVGAGI. The CDR3 runs to 18 residues. V gave up 2 bases and J gave up 4 bases; unmatched junction bases: 12. CDR3 DNA: TGTGCCAGCAGTTACACGGGGGGAGCGGGGGGGCCAGCAGATACGCAGTATTTT. The encoded protein is CASSYTGGAGGPADTQYF.

This sequence joins TRBV4-2 and TRBJ2-7; D possibly corresponds to TRBD2 (5 bases). Trimming shortened V by 4 bases and J by 2 bases, and 21 bases separated the two germline ends. Looked up from germline, CDR1 is LGHNA and CDR2 is YNFKEQ. The CDR3 has 17 amino acids. CDR3 sequence reads: CASSPTRASPVPYEQYF. Written as DNA, the CDR3 is TGTGCCAGCAGCCCAACCCGGGCTAGCCCTGTACCCTACGAGCAGTACTTC.

This chain links TRBV12-3 or TRBV12-4 with TRBJ2-4; TRBD1 might be the D (6 bases). Trimming took off 11 bases at V and 6 bases at J, with 32 bases between the two ends. CDR3 length equals 18 residues. The CDR3: CALCLTHRAGKSINIQYF. DNA for the CDR3: TGTGCCCTCTGTTTAACCCACAGGGCCGGAAAATCGATAAACATTCAGTACTTC.

This clonotype was seen many times. The chain uses TRBV6-1 and TRBJ2-1; a possible D gene is TRBD2 (7 bases). The CDR3 runs 13 residues. Trimming pared 5 bases from V and 5 bases from J, leaving 10 bases between. Germline-derived CDR1 and CDR2 are MNHNS and SASEGT. The CDR3 nucleotides are TGTGCCAGCAGTCGGGGGGCAGACAATGAGCAGTTCTTC. This encodes CASSRGADNEQFF.

In DNA form, the CDR3 reads TGTGCCAGCAGTTTTCCAGCGGGCCGGTCCTACAATGAGCAGTTCTTC. Translated, it gives CASSFPAGRSYNEQFF. The V and J genes are TRBV12-3 or TRBV12-4 and TRBJ2-1, with D tentatively TRBD2 (6 bases). The CDR3 covers 16 residues. The ends were cut back, 3 bases at V and 1 base at J, with 13 bases in the middle.

This clonotype was detected only a few times. The chain couples TRBV4-3 to TRBJ2-1, with 9 bases matching TRBD1. Trimming removed 1 base from V and 4 bases from J; junction bases left unmatched: 14. Germline V gene data show CDR1 as LGHNA and CDR2 as YSLEER. This CDR3 region has 19 residues. CDR3 in DNA: TGCGCCAGCAGCCAAGCCCCCCACTTAGCCGGGACAGGGTACAATGAGCAGTTCTTC. Translated: CASSQAPHLAGTGYNEQFF.